The 13 T cell receptor beta chains below come from one sample, sequenced in a study of T cell changes during pregnancy in multiple sclerosis. Here immunoSEQ multiplex PCR was the method, and the copy in TCRdb shows in-frame clones only, minus some. The sample includes over 60,000 clones, 80% to 90% of them seen just once. The sample in question was peripheral blood, obtained in the first trimester of pregnancy. The receptors originated from a female donor with multiple sclerosis, enrolled in a pregnancy study.

V is TRBV5-1 and J is TRBJ2-5; 12 positions match TRBD2. Germline assignment: CDR1 SGHRS and CDR2 YFSETQ. Germline trimming cut 4 bases from V and 2 bases from J; bases unmatched to any gene: 3. The CDR3 spans 15 residues. DNA of the CDR3: TGCGCCAGCAGCATGGGGACTAGCGGGCAAGAGACCCAGTACTTC. Its translation is CASSMGTSGQETQYF.

The chain has TRBV6-6 and TRBJ2-7; 8 nucleotides align to TRBD1. This CDR3 spans 16 amino acids. The J segment lost 0 bases and the V segment lost 0 bases, leaving 4 bases of the junction unmatched. Germline CDR1 MNHNY, CDR2 SVGAGI (reference sequence). CDR3 nucleotide sequence: TGTGCCAGCAGTTACTCATCAGGGGGCAACTCCTACGAGCAGTACTTC. Its protein product is CASSYSSGGNSYEQYF.

The genes are TRBV9 and TRBJ2-5, with TRBD2 as a possible D gene (6 bases). The germline V gene encodes CDR1 SGDLS and CDR2 YYNGEE. CDR3 length: 14 residues. Trimming stripped 0 bases from V and 4 bases from J, with 10 bases between. The CDR3 region has the DNA TGTGCCAGCAGCGTAGGTGGGAGGCGAGAGACCCAGTACTTC. Its protein is CASSVGGRRETQYF.

The chain uses TRBV2 and TRBJ1-3, with unresolved D. The V end lost 7 bases, the J end lost 0 bases, and 13 bases lay between the germline ends. This CDR3 has 15 amino acids. Per germline, CDR1 SNHLY and CDR2 FYNNEI. The CDR3: CASKVEASSGNTIYF. The CDR3 DNA sequence: TGTGCCAGCAAGGTGGAGGCGAGCTCTGGAAACACCATATATTTT.

The J gene is TRBJ1-1, the V gene TRBV7-6; 9 nucleotides line up with TRBD1. Germline CDR1 is SGHVS and CDR2 is FNYEAQ. CDR3 length: 18 amino acids. J gave up 2 bases and V 7 bases, and 17 bases lay outside the gene matches. CDR3 sequence reads: CASMGRGQGSWLNTEAFF. CDR3 nucleotide sequence: TGTGCCAGCATGGGGAGGGGACAGGGTTCATGGTTAAACACTGAAGCTTTCTTT.

CDR3 amino acids: CASTLGWREVDGYTF. The DNA for the CDR3 is TGTGCCAGTACCCTCGGGTGGAGGGAGGTTGATGGCTACACCTTC. This chain uses TRBV19 with TRBJ1-2; D gene uncertain. Germline lookup yields CDR1 LNHDA and CDR2 SQIVND (reference sequence). Trimming pared 7 bases from V and 6 bases from J, leaving 21 bases between. This CDR3 has 15 residues.

J is TRBJ2-3 and V is TRBV5-1; 12 bases fit TRBD1. The CDR3 is 16 amino acids. Germline CDR1 and CDR2: SGHRS and YFSETQ. V shed 3 bases and J 1 base; nucleotides not matched to a gene: 3. The CDR3 region is CASSSGTGGRTDTQYF. CDR3 in DNA: TGCGCCAGCAGCTCCGGGACAGGGGGCCGCACAGATACGCAGTATTTT.

The chain joins TRBV30 to TRBJ2-2; 7 nucleotides agree with TRBD2. The CDR3 runs 13 residues. Germline trimming cut 3 bases from V and 6 bases from J; bases unmatched to any gene: 4. Germline-derived CDR1 and CDR2 are GTSNPN and SVGIG (reference sequence). The CDR3 here is CAWRPLAPGELFF. The CDR3 DNA reads as TGTGCCTGGAGGCCACTAGCGCCCGGGGAGCTGTTTTTT.

The CDR3 loop is CAWSALGGDGNEQFF. CDR3 in DNA: TGTGCCTGGAGCGCTCTCGGGGGAGACGGTAATGAGCAGTTCTTC. The chain uses TRBV30 and TRBJ2-1; a possible D gene is TRBD2 (6 bases). The germline V and J ends were trimmed by 3 bases and 7 bases, with 19 bases remaining between them. Looked up from germline, CDR1 is GTSNPN and CDR2 is SVGIG (reference sequence). The CDR3 contains 15 residues.

The rearrangement uses TRBV9 and TRBJ2-3; D not resolved. The CDR3 contains 13 residues. Germline CDR1 reads SGDLS; CDR2 reads YYNGEE. Trimming cost V 0 bases and J 2 bases, with 4 bases left between them. The CDR3 region is CASSVAFTDTQYF. DNA of the CDR3: TGTGCCAGCAGCGTAGCTTTCACAGATACGCAGTATTTT.

This clone showed up just a few times. The rearrangement joins TRBV25-1 to TRBJ1-1; D perhaps matches TRBD1 (5 bases). Trimming shortened V by 2 bases and J by 11 bases, and 12 bases separated the two germline ends. This CDR3 has 12 residues. Germline V gene data show CDR1 as MGHDK and CDR2 as SYGVNS. CDR3 sequence: CASSEQGLGAFF. As DNA, the CDR3 is TGTGCCAGCAGTGAACAGGGACTTGGTGCTTTCTTT.

This rearrangement joins TRBV7-2 to TRBJ2-5; TRBD2 matches 15 bases. The CDR3 runs 16 residues. Germline trimming cut 5 bases from V and 5 bases from J; bases unmatched to any gene: 6. CDR1 and CDR2 (germline): SGHTA, FQGNSA. DNA of the CDR3: TGTGCCAGCAGCCCGGGACTAGCGGGGGGTGGGGAGACCCAGTACTTC. Its translation: CASSPGLAGGGETQYF.

The DNA for the CDR3 is TGTGCCAGCTCACCAGGGGCGAACTACGAGCAGTACTTC. This encodes CASSPGANYEQYF. The rearrangement joins TRBV18 to TRBJ2-7, with D possibly matching TRBD1 (5 bases). The CDR3 loop spans 13 amino acids. Germline V gene sequence: CDR1 KGHSH, CDR2 LQKENI. Trimming shortened V by 2 bases and J by 3 bases, and 8 bases separated the two germline ends.